This TCR beta chain was retrieved from a study of human T cells and chemical hapten exposure. This clonotype came up many times. Each cDNA molecule in the library carried unique molecular identifiers. Each CDR3 protein gets one entry after TCRdb re-called the RACE reads with MiXCR. The sample lists approximately 80,000 distinct CDR3 sequences; roughly 7.6% were seen once. Time point meaning: patch test 1, 2 weeks after DPC sensitization. The treatment here: therapeutic diphenylcyclopropenone sensitization with weekly scalp DPC. The material sequenced was whole blood, taken in connection with sensitization to the hapten diphenylcyclopropenone (DPC). This clonotype was sampled from a woman in her thirties with alopecia areata. Some clones in this sample may be carry-over from other donors' samples.

CDR3 protein: CASSERTEVPNRGANVLTF. The CDR3 bases are TGTGCCAGCTCAGAACGGACGGAAGTGCCGAATCGCGGGGCCAACGTCCTGACTTTC. The V gene is TRBV18, the J gene TRBJ2-6, with no clear D. Germline CDR1 and CDR2: KGHSH and LQKENI. V lost 5 bases to trimming and J lost 4 bases, with 24 bases between them. The CDR3 length is 19 residues.